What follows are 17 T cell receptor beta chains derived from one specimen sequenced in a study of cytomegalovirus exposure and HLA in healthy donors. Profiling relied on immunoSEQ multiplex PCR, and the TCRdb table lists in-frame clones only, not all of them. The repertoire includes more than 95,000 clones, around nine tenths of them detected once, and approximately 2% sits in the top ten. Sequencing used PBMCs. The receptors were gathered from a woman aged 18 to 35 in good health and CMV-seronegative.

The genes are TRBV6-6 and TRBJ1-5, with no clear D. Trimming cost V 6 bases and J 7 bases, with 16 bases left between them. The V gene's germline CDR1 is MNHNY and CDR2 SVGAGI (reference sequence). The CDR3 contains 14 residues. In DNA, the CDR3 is TGTGCCAGCAGGTTAAATAACCCGGGGCAGCCCCAGCATTTT. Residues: CASRLNNPGQPQHF.

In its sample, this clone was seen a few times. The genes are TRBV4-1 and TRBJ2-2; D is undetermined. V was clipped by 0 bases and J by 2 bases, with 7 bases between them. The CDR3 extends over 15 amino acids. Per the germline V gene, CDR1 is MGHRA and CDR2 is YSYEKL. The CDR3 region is CASSQDPSNTGELFF. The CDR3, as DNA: TGCGCCAGCAGCCAAGACCCCAGTAACACCGGGGAGCTGTTTTTT.

The CDR3 bases are TGTGCCAGCAGTGAAGGACAGACAGGGCGGGTTGGGACCCAGTACTTC. Encoded protein: CASSEGQTGRVGTQYF. The chain uses TRBV6-1 and TRBJ2-5, with TRBD1 identical over 7 bases. The CDR3 runs 16 residues. CDR1 is MNHNS and CDR2 is SASEGT in the germline V gene. Losses at the gene ends were 1 base for V and 7 bases for J; bases not matched to a gene: 12.

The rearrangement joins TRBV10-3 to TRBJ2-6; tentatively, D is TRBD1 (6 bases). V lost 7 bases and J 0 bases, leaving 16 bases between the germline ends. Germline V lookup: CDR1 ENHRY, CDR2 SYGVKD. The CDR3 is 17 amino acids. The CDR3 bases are TGTGCCATCAAGGTAGGGACACAAGGCTCTGGGGCCAACGTCCTGACTTTC. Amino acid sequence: CAIKVGTQGSGANVLTF.

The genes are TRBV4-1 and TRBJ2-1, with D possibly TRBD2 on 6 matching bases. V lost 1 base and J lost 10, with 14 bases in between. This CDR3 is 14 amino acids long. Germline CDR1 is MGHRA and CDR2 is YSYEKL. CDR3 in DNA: TGCGCCAGCAGCCAAGTTGTCGGGAGTAACGAGCAGTTCTTC. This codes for CASSQVVGSNEQFF.

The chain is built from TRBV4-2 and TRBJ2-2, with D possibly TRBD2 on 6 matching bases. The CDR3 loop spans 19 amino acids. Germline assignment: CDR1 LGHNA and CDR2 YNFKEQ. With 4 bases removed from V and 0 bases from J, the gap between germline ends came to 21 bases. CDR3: CASSPLGGTADPNTGELFF. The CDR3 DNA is TGTGCCAGCAGCCCCCTCGGGGGTACGGCGGATCCGAACACCGGGGAGCTGTTTTTT.

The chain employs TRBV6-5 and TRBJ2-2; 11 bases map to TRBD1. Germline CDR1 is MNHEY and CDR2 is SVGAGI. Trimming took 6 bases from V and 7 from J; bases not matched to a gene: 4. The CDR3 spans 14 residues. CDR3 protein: CASRGQGGGGELFF. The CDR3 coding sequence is TGTGCCAGCAGGGGACAGGGGGGCGGCGGGGAGCTGTTTTTT.

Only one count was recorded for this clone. CDR3 in amino acids: CASRTGLAYEQYF. The DNA of the CDR3 is TGTGCCAGCAGGACAGGACTGGCCTACGAGCAGTACTTC. The chain employs TRBV28 and TRBJ2-7; a possible D gene is TRBD1 (6 bases). V lost 6 bases, J lost 2 bases, and 11 bases lay in between. This CDR3 is 13 amino acids long. Germline V gene data show CDR1 as MDHEN and CDR2 as SYDVKM.

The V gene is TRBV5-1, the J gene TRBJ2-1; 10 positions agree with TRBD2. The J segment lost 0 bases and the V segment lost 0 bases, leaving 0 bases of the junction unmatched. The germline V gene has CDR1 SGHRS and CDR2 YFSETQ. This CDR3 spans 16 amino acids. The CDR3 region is CASSLGLAGSYNEQFF. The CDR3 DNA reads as TGCGCCAGCAGCTTGGGACTAGCGGGCTCCTACAATGAGCAGTTCTTC.

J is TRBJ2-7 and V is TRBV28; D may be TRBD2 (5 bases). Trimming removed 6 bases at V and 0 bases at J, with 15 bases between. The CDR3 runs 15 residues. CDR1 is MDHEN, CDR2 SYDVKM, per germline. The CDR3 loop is CASRGQSGSSYEQYF. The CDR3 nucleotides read TGTGCCAGCAGAGGTCAAAGTGGGAGCTCCTACGAGCAGTACTTC.

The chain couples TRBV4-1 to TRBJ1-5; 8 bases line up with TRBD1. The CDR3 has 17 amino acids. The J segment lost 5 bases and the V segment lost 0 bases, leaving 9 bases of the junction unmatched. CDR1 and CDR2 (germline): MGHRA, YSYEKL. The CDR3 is CASSQDRAGGYYQPQHF. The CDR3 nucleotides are TGCGCCAGCAGCCAAGATAGGGCAGGGGGCTATTATCAGCCCCAGCATTTT.

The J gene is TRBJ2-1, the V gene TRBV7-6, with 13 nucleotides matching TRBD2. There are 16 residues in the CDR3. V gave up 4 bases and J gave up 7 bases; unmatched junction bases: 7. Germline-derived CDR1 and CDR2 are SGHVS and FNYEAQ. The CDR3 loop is CASSSRWGLAGNEQFF. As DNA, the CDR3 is TGTGCCAGCAGCTCAAGGTGGGGACTAGCGGGAAATGAGCAGTTCTTC.

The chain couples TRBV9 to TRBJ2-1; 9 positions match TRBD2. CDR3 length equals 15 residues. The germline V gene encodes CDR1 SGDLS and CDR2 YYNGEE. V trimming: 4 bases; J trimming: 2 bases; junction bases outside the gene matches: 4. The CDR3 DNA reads TGTGCCAGCAGCCCGAGACTAGCGGCCTACAATGAGCAGTTCTTC. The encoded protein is CASSPRLAAYNEQFF.

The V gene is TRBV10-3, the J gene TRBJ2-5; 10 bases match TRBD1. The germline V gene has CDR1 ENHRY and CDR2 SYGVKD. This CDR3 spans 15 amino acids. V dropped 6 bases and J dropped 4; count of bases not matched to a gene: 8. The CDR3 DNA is TGTGCCATCAGCACGACAGGGGGCCATGGAGAGACCCAGTACTTC. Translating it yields CAISTTGGHGETQYF.

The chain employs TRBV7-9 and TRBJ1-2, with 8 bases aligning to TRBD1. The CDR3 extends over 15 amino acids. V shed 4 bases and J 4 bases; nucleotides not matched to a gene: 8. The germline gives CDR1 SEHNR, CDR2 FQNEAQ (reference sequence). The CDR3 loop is CASSSRGRGIYGYTF. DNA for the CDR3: TGTGCCAGCAGCTCCAGGGGGCGCGGAATCTATGGCTACACCTTC.

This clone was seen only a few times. This chain's CDR3 is CASSSLLALGHEQYF. The CDR3 DNA follows: TGTGCCAGCAGTTCACTACTAGCGCTCGGACACGAGCAGTACTTC. V usage is TRBV6-5 and J usage is TRBJ2-7; 7 bases line up with TRBD2. The CDR3 loop spans 15 amino acids. The trim removed 4 bases at V and 5 bases at J, leaving 11 bases unmatched. CDR1 MNHEY and CDR2 SVGAGI come from the germline V gene.

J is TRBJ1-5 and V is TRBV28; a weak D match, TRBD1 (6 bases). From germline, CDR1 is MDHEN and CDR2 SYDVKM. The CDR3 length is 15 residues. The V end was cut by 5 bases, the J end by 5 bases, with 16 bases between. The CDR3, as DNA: TGTGCCAGCAGTCCAAACAGGGTGTTCGATCAGCCCCAGCATTTT. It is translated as CASSPNRVFDQPQHF.